This T cell receptor beta chain was documented in a study of blood T cells in healthy people across ages. Study context: Through template switching, about one barcoded beta molecule was captured per two T cells, as measured in model experiments.

Alongside a J-beta primer mix, a sample-barcoded 5' primer served in a second PCR lasting about 7 to 11 cycles. Every sample gave at least 3 million paired-end reads containing CDR3. TCRdb recomputed calls from the 5' RACE reads with MiXCR, one row per CDR3 protein. The sample has about 760,000 distinct CDR3 sequences, approximately 25% seen once; the top ten hold more than 8.5%. The sample holds a few counts of this clonotype. V lost 3 bases and J lost 5; bases outside the gene matches: 6. The CDR3 spans 15 residues. Germline V gene lookup returns CDR1 SGHTA and CDR2 FQGNSA. Separately, the same data were catalogued under a study of T cells of mothers and their children.

The TCR comes from a boy between 10 and 17 years old in good health. The chain combines TRBV7-2 with TRBJ2-5, with 10 bases identical to TRBD2. The sample comprised blood. The CDR3 coding sequence is TGTGCCAGCAGCTTTCAGCGGGGGGGCCTGGAGACCCAGTACTTC. Translating it yields CASSFQRGGLETQYF. Full variable domain (outside the CDR3, taken from reference TRBV7-2 and TRBJ2-5): GAGVSQSPSNKVTEKGKDVELRCDPISGHTALYWYRQSLGQGLEFLIYFQGNSAPDKSGLPSDRFSAERTGGSVSTLTIQRTQQEDSAVYLCASSFQRGGLETQYFGPGTRLLVL.